Each of the 6 T cell receptor beta chains below was sequenced from the same sample in a study of T cells in Graves' hyperthyroidism and ophthalmopathy. RNA transcripts were the template for amplifying TCR beta CDR3 regions. RT-PCR in the first round (using the HTBI primer set) targeted the TCR CDR3. Each CDR3 protein is one row after TCRdb ran MiXCR on the multiplex PCR reads. This table has hundreds of thousands of distinct CDR3 sequences, about a sixth appearing once. Material for sequencing was blood. The receptors were sampled from a woman under 30 with Graves' ophthalmopathy.

This clonotype came up many times. The V call is TRBV10-3, the J call TRBJ1-1; 7 bases map to TRBD1. CDR3 length: 15 amino acids. Germline V gene sequence: CDR1 ENHRY, CDR2 SYGVKD. V dropped 5 bases and J dropped 0; count of bases not matched to a gene: 6. DNA of the CDR3: TGTGCCATCAGTTCTTCGACAGGGATGAACACTGAAGCTTTCTTT. Its translation: CAISSSTGMNTEAFF.

This clonotype appeared once. The chain couples TRBV20-1 to TRBJ2-6, with D possibly matching TRBD1 (6 bases). The V and J ends lost 1 base and 2 bases respectively, with 12 bases between them. Germline assignment: CDR1 DFQATT and CDR2 SNEGSKA (reference sequence). CDR3 length: 16 amino acids. CDR3 sequence reads: CSARAKQGTGANVLTF. The CDR3, as DNA: TGCAGTGCTAGAGCCAAACAGGGTACTGGGGCCAACGTCCTGACTTTC.

The sample holds many counts of this clonotype. The genes are TRBV20-1 and TRBJ1-1, with 7 positions matching TRBD1. After removal of 3 bases from V and 6 bases from J, the junction contained 7 bases not matched to a gene. CDR3 size: 13 residues. Germline CDR1 DFQATT, CDR2 SNEGSKA (reference sequence). CDR3 nucleotide sequence: TGCAGTGCTAGGACGACAGGGAGGTCTGAAGCTTTCTTT. Its translation is CSARTTGRSEAFF.

The chain joins TRBV12-3 or TRBV12-4 to TRBJ2-2, with 7 bases matching TRBD2. This CDR3 is 16 amino acids long. J was trimmed by 4 bases and V by 6 bases; bases with no gene match: 11. The CDR3 nucleotides are TGTGCCAGCAGCTCGGGGGGACTTTGGGTCACCGGGGAGCTGTTTTTT. Its protein product is CASSSGGLWVTGELFF.

This clonotype was detected a few times. V and J are TRBV28 and TRBJ1-5, with TRBD1 as a possible D gene (6 bases). CDR1 MDHEN and CDR2 SYDVKM come from the germline V gene. Deletions cut 5 bases from V and 7 bases from J, with 18 bases between. The CDR3 totals 15 residues. The CDR3 sequence: CASSPQGSPSQPQHF. CDR3 coding DNA: TGTGCCAGCAGTCCGCAGGGGTCCCCCTCCCAGCCCCAGCATTTT.

The V call is TRBV28, the J call TRBJ1-1; 10 bases are a match to TRBD1. After removal of 4 bases from V and 3 bases from J, the junction contained 5 bases not matched to a gene. The CDR3 is made up of 15 amino acids. Germline lookup yields CDR1 MDHEN and CDR2 SYDVKM. Here the CDR3 DNA reads TGTGCCAGCAGTTCTCTCGGGACAGGGGACACTGAAGCTTTCTTT. Translated, it gives CASSSLGTGDTEAFF. The complete variable domain, with remaining parts taken from reference TRBV28 and TRBJ1-1, reads DVKVTQSSRYLVKRTGEKVFLECVQDMDHENMFWYRQDPGLGLRLIYFSYDVKMKEKGDIPEGYSVSREKKERFSLILESASTNQTSMYLCASSSLGTGDTEAFFGQGTRLTVV.